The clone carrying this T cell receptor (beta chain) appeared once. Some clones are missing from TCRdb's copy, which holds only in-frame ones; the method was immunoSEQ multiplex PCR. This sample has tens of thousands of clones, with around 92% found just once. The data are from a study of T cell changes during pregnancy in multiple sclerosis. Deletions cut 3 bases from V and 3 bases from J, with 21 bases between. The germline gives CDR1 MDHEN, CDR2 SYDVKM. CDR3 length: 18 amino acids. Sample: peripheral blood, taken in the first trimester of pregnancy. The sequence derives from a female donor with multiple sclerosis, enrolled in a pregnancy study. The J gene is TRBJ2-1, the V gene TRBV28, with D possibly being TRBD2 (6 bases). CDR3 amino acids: CASSFSVSGAGVYNEQFF. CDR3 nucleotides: TGTGCCAGCAGTTTCTCCGTGAGCGGAGCGGGCGTCTACAATGAGCAGTTCTTC. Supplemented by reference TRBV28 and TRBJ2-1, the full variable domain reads DVKVTQSSRYLVKRTGEKVFLECVQDMDHENMFWYRQDPGLGLRLIYFSYDVKMKEKGDIPEGYSVSREKKERFSLILESASTNQTSMYLCASSFSVSGAGVYNEQFFGPGTRLTVL.